The 16 T cell receptor beta chains given below trace back to one sample, sequenced in a study of shared clonotypes between healthy human individuals. Generated by immunoSEQ multiplex PCR, the TCRdb table keeps only in-frame clones and is missing some. The data show under 350,000 clones, roughly 84% seen once. The specimen was memory CD8+ T cells sorted from blood. Specified subset: CD45RO+ cells pooled with CCR7-negative TemRA cells. The receptor source for this set is a man aged 18 to 29 in good health.

The V and J genes are TRBV19 and TRBJ1-1; D is possibly TRBD1 (6 bases). Germline V gene data show CDR1 as LNHDA and CDR2 as SQIVND (reference sequence). CDR3 length: 15 residues. Trimming took 6 bases from V and 1 from J, leaving 15 bases between them. CDR3 loop: CASSLLQGENTEAFF. CDR3 bases: TGTGCCAGTAGCCTTCTACAGGGCGAGAACACTGAAGCTTTCTTT.

This chain joins TRBV7-9 and TRBJ2-1; D may be TRBD2 (6 bases). This CDR3 has 15 amino acids. V was clipped by 5 bases and J by 4 bases, with 15 bases between them. Germline CDR1 reads SEHNR; CDR2 reads FQNEAQ (reference sequence). The CDR3 DNA reads as TGTGCCAGCAGCGTAGAGTTAGCGGAATACAATGAGCAGTTCTTC. Translating it yields CASSVELAEYNEQFF.

This chain links TRBV6-5 with TRBJ2-5, with 7 bases identical to TRBD1. Germline-derived CDR1 and CDR2 are MNHEY and SVGAGI. V trimming: 5 bases; J trimming: 6 bases; junction bases outside the gene matches: 9. There are 14 residues in the CDR3. CDR3 residues: CASSQRQGRQTQYF. DNA for the CDR3: TGTGCCAGCAGTCAACGACAGGGACGACAGACCCAGTACTTC.

The chain combines TRBV7-9 with TRBJ1-6; tentative D call: TRBD1 (5 bases). Trimming cost V 9 bases and J 5 bases, with 14 bases left between them. The CDR3 covers 14 residues. Per the germline V gene, CDR1 is SEHNR and CDR2 is FQNEAQ (reference sequence). As DNA, the CDR3 is TGTGCCAGTTCTAACAGGCTCGATAATTCACCCCTCCACTTT. Protein product: CASSNRLDNSPLHF.

This clone was detected a few times. In the same sample, other DNA sequences code for this CDR3. The chain employs TRBV30 and TRBJ1-1; D might be TRBD1 (5 bases). V was pared by 0 bases and J by 1 base, with 6 bases between. Per the germline V gene, CDR1 is GTSNPN and CDR2 is SVGIG (reference sequence). This CDR3 is 13 amino acids long. Written as DNA, the CDR3 is TGTGCCTGGAGTGTGCAGGGGAACACTGAAGCTTTCTTT. Translating gives CAWSVQGNTEAFF.

The chain links TRBV4-1 to TRBJ2-7; D gene ambiguous. Per the germline V gene, CDR1 is MGHRA and CDR2 is YSYEKL. This CDR3 is built from 15 residues. V was clipped by 0 bases and J by 3 bases, with 12 bases between them. This chain's CDR3 is CASSQEGLGNYEQYF. For the CDR3, the DNA is TGCGCCAGCAGCCAAGAAGGCCTGGGAAACTACGAGCAGTACTTC.

The rearrangement joins TRBV7-9 to TRBJ2-7; perhaps D is TRBD1 or TRBD2 (6 bases each). The CDR3 sequence is 15 residues long. Germline V gives CDR1 SEHNR, CDR2 FQNEAQ (reference sequence). The V and J ends lost 5 bases and 7 bases respectively, with 21 bases between them. The CDR3 DNA reads TGTGCCAGCAGCCAAGACAGGTCCCCGGGGGTAGAGCAGTACTTC. It codes for CASSQDRSPGVEQYF.

This rearrangement joins TRBV7-2 to TRBJ2-7, with D unresolved. This CDR3 is 13 amino acids long. Trimming pared 5 bases from V and 6 bases from J, leaving 14 bases between. Germline V gene lookup returns CDR1 SGHTA and CDR2 FQGNSA. CDR3 residues: CASSLQELGEQYF. The CDR3 DNA follows: TGTGCCAGCAGCCTACAAGAGCTCGGCGAGCAGTACTTC.

The V and J genes are TRBV28 and TRBJ2-5, with TRBD1 matching 9 bases. Germline CDR1 is MDHEN and CDR2 is SYDVKM. Germline trimming cut 3 bases from V and 0 bases from J; bases unmatched to any gene: 8. The CDR3 covers 17 residues. The CDR3 protein is CASSFGDRDGYQETQYF. The DNA of the CDR3 is TGTGCCAGCAGTTTCGGGGACAGGGATGGGTACCAAGAGACCCAGTACTTC.

The chain carries TRBV28 and TRBJ2-7, with 7 bases fitting TRBD2. V gave up 8 bases and J gave up 1 base; unmatched junction bases: 5. The CDR3 spans 13 residues. Germline CDR1 reads MDHEN; CDR2 reads SYDVKM. DNA for the CDR3: TGTGCCAGCGGGGGACTACTTTCCTACGAGCAGTACTTC. Its protein is CASGGLLSYEQYF.

This clone was seen many times. The chain uses TRBV27 and TRBJ2-3; D possibly matches TRBD1 or TRBD2 (6 bases each). The CDR3 runs 16 residues. Germline V gives CDR1 MNHEY, CDR2 SMNVEV (reference sequence). Between the trimmed V and J ends, which lost 7 bases and 1 base, there was a span of 18 bases. In nucleotides, the CDR3 is TGTGCCAGCACCATGAATAGGGGGGCAGGCACAGATACGCAGTATTTT. Translating gives CASTMNRGAGTDTQYF.

Here the CDR3 DNA reads TGTGCCAGCAGCTTGCAGGGGAACACCGGGGAGCTGTTTTTT. It is translated as CASSLQGNTGELFF. The rearrangement links TRBV11-3 to TRBJ2-2; D perhaps matches TRBD1 (5 bases). The CDR3 length is 14 residues. CDR1 is SGHNT and CDR2 is YENEEA in the germline V gene. V was shortened by 3 bases and J by 1 base, with 6 bases between the two germline ends.

V gene TRBV28 combines with J gene TRBJ1-1; D is ambiguous. This CDR3 comprises 14 residues. Germline loops: CDR1 MDHEN, CDR2 SYDVKM. Trimming removed 10 bases at V and 3 bases at J, with 18 bases between. This chain's CDR3 is CATTEEVRDTEAFF. The CDR3, as DNA: TGTGCCACAACCGAAGAGGTCCGGGACACTGAAGCTTTCTTT.

This clone was picked up one time. The chain carries TRBV4-1 and TRBJ2-7; D is unclear. Germline V gene lookup returns CDR1 MGHRA and CDR2 YSYEKL. Trimming cost V 0 bases and J 7 bases, with 13 bases left between them. The CDR3 runs to 14 residues. The CDR3 nucleotides are TGCGCCAGCAGCCAAGAAACTTCCCTGGGAGAGCAGTACTTC. Protein sequence: CASSQETSLGEQYF.

This chain uses TRBV13 with TRBJ2-3; no firm D call. Trimming left V 0 bases short and J 1 base short, with 2 bases between. The CDR3 is 13 amino acids. Germline CDR1 and CDR2: PRHDT and FYEKMQ (reference sequence). CDR3 sequence: CASSLGGTDTQYF. CDR3 sequence (DNA): TGTGCCAGCAGCTTAGGGGGCACAGATACGCAGTATTTT.

This clone was recorded only once. The V call is TRBV18, the J call TRBJ2-7, with 11 bases aligning to TRBD2. V was pared by 0 bases and J by 4 bases, with 8 bases of the junction left unmatched. This CDR3 has 17 amino acids. Germline lookup yields CDR1 KGHSH and CDR2 LQKENI. The CDR3 loop is CASSPPPSGGPFYEQYF. The CDR3, as DNA: TGTGCCAGCTCACCACCGCCTAGCGGGGGGCCTTTTTACGAGCAGTACTTC.